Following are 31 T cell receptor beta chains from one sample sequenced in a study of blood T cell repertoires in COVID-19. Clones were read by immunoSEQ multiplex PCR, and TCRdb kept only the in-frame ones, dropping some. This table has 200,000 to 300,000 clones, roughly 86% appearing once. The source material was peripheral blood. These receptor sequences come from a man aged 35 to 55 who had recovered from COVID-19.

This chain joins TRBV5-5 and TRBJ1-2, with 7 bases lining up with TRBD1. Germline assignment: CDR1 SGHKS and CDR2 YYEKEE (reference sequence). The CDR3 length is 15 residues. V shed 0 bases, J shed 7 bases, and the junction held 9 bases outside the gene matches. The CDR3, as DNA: TGTGCCAGCAGCTTGGCCGCGACAGGGTTTAGTGGCTACACCTTC. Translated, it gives CASSLAATGFSGYTF.

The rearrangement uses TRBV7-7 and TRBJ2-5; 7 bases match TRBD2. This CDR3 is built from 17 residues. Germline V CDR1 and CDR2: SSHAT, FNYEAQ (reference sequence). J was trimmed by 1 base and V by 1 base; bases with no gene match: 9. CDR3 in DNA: TGTGCCAGCAGCTTAGGAGTGGCGGGGGTCGCCCAAGAGACCCAGTACTTC. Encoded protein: CASSLGVAGVAQETQYF.

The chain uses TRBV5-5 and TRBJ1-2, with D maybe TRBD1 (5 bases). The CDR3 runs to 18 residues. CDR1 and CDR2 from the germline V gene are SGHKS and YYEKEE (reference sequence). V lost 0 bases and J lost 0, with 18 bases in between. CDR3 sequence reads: CASSLAVSGLTPNYGYTF. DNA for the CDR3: TGTGCCAGCAGCTTGGCAGTGTCAGGGCTAACTCCTAACTATGGCTACACCTTC.

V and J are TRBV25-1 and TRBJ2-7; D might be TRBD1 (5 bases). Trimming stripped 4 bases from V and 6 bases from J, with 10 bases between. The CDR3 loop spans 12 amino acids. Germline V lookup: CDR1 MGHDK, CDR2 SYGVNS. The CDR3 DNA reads TGTGCCAGCAGTGCTCCAGGGCGCGAGCAGTACTTC. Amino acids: CASSAPGREQYF.

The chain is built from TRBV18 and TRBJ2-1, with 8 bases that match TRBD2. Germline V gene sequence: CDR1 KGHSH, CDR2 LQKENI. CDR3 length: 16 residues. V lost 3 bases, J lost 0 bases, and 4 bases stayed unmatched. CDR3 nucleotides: TGTGCCAGCTCACCGGAGCGGGGGAGCTCCTACAATGAGCAGTTCTTC. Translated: CASSPERGSSYNEQFF.

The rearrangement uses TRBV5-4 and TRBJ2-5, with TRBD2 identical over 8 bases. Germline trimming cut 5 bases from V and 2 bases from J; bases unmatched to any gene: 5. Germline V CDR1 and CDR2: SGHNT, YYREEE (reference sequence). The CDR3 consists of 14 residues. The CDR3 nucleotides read TGTGCCAGCAGGTCTACTAGCGGACAAGAGACCCAGTACTTC. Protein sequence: CASRSTSGQETQYF.

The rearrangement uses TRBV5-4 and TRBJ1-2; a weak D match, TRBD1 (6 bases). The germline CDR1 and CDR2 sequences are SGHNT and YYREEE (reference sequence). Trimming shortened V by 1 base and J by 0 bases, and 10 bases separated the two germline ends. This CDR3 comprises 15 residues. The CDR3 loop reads CASSLWRTANYGYTF. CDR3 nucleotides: TGTGCCAGCAGCTTGTGGCGGACAGCTAACTATGGCTACACCTTC.

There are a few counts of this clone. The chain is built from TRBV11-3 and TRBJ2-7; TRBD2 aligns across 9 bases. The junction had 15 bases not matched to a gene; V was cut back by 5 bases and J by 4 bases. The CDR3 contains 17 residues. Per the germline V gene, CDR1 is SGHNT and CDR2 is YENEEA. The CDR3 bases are TGTGCCAGCAGCCCAGGGGGTAGCGGGAGAGTGGGATACGAGCAGTACTTC. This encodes CASSPGGSGRVGYEQYF. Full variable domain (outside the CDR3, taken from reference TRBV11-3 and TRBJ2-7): EAGVVQSPRYKIIEKKQPVAFWCNPISGHNTLYWYLQNLGQGPELLIRYENEEAVDDSQLPKDRFSAERLKGVDSTLKIQPAELGDSAVYLCASSPGGSGRVGYEQYFGPGTRLTVT.

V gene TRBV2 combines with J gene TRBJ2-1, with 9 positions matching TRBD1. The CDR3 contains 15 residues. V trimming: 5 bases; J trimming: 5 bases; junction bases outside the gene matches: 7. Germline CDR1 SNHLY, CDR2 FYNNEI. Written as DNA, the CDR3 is TGTGCCAGCAGTTTCAGAACAGGGGGCAACAATGAGCAGTTCTTC. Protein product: CASSFRTGGNNEQFF.

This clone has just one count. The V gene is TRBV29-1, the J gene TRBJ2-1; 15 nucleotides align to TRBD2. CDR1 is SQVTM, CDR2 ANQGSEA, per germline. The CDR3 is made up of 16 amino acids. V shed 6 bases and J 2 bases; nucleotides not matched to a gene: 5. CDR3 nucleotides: TGCAGCGTCCGGGGACTAGCGGGAGGTACCTACAATGAGCAGTTCTTC. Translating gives CSVRGLAGGTYNEQFF.

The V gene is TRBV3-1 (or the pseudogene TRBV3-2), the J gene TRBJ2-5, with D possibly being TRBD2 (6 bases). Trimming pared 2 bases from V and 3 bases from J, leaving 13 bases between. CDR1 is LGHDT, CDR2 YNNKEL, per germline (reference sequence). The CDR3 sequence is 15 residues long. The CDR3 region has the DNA TGTGCCAGCAGCCAAAAGGACTACTATGAAGAGACCCAGTACTTC. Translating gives CASSQKDYYEETQYF.

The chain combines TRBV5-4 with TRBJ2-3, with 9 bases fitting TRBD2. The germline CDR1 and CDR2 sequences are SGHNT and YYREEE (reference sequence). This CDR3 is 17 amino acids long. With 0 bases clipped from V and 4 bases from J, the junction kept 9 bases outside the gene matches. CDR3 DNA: TGTGCCAGCAGCTTGGCATTCAGCGGGAGGTTCCCAGATACGCAGTATTTT. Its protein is CASSLAFSGRFPDTQYF.

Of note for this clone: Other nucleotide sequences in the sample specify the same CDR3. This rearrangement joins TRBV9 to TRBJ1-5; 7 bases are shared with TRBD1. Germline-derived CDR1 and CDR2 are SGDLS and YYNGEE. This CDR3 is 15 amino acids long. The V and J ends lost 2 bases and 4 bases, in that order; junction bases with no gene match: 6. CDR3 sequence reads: CASSVGTASNQPQHF. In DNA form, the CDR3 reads TGTGCCAGCAGCGTCGGGACAGCTAGTAATCAGCCCCAGCATTTT.

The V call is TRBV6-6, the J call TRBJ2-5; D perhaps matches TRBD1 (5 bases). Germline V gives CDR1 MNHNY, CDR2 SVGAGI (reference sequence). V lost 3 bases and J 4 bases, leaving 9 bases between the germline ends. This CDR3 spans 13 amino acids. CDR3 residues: CASSYQGPETQYF. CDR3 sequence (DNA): TGTGCCAGCAGTTATCAGGGCCCAGAGACCCAGTACTTC.

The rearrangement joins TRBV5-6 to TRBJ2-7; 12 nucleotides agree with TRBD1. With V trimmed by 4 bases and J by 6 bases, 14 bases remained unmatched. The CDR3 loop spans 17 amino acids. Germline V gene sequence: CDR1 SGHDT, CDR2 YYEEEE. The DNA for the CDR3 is TGTGCCAGCAGCCCACATAAACGGGACAGGGGGCTTGGCGAGCAGTACTTC. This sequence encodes CASSPHKRDRGLGEQYF.

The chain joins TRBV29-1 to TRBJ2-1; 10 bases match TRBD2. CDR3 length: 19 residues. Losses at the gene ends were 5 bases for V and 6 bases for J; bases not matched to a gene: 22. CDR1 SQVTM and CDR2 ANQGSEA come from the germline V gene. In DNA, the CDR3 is TGCAGCGTTTACCCAGAGCGGGAGGGATTTAGGGCCTACGGCAATGAGCAGTTCTTC. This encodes CSVYPEREGFRAYGNEQFF.

Here the CDR3 DNA reads TGTGCCAGCAGCTTAATGACCCGGGAGGACCGGTACTTC. Amino acid sequence: CASSLMTREDRYF. This chain connects TRBV7-8 to TRBJ2-5; 7 bases are shared with TRBD2. V lost 2 bases, J lost 13 bases, and 10 bases stayed unmatched. CDR1 is SGHVS and CDR2 is FQNEAQ in the germline V gene. The CDR3 loop spans 13 amino acids.

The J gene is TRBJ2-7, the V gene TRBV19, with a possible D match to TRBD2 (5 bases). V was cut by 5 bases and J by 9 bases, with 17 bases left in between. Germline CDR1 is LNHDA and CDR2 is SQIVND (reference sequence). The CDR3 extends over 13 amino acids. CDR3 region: CASSSGVGLGQYF. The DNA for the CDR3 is TGTGCCAGTAGTTCCGGGGTCGGGTTAGGGCAGTACTTC.

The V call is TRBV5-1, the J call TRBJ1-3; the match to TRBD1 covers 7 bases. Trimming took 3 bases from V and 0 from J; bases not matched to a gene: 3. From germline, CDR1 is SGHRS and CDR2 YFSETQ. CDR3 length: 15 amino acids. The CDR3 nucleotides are TGCGCCAGCAGCTCGGGACAGTACTCTGGAAACACCATATATTTT. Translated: CASSSGQYSGNTIYF.

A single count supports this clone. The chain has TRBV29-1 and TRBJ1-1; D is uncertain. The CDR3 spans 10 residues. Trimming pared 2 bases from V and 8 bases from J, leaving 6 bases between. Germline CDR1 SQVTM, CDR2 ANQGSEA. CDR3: CSVEQIEAFF. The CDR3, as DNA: TGCAGCGTTGAACAGATAGAAGCTTTCTTT.

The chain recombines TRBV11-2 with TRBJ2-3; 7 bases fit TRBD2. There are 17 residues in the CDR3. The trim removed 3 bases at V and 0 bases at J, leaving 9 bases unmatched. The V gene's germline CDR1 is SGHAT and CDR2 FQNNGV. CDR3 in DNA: TGTGCCAGCAGCTTGAAGGTTCGCGGGGGTAGCACAGATACGCAGTATTTT. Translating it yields CASSLKVRGGSTDTQYF. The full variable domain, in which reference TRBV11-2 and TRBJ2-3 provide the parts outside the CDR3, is EAGVAQSPRYKIIEKRQSVAFWCNPISGHATLYWYQQILGQGPKLLIQFQNNGVVDDSQLPKDRFSAERLKGVDSTLKIQPAKLEDSAVYLCASSLKVRGGSTDTQYFGPGTRLTVL.

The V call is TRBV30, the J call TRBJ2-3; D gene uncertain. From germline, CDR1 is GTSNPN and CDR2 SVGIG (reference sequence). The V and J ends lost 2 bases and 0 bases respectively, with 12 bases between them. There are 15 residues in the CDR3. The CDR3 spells CAWSIKAPSTDTQYF. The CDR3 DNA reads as TGTGCCTGGAGTATTAAAGCGCCTAGCACAGATACGCAGTATTTT. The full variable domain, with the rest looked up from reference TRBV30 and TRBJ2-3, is SQTIHQWPATLVQPVGSPLSLECTVEGTSNPNLYWYRQAAGRGLQLLFYSVGIGQISSEVPQNLSASRPQDRQFILSSKKLLLSDSGFYLCAWSIKAPSTDTQYFGPGTRLTVL.

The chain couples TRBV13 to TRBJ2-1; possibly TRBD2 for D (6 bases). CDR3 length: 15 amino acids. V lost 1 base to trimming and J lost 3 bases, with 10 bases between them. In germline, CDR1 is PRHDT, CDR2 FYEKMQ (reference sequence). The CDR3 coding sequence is TGTGCCAGCAGCTTAGAGGCGGGAATCTACAATGAGCAGTTCTTC. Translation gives CASSLEAGIYNEQFF.

The CDR3 here is CASSRGRTPGNTIYF. The CDR3 bases are TGTGCCAGTAGTAGGGGGAGGACACCTGGAAACACCATATATTTT. The genes are TRBV19 and TRBJ1-3, with D tentatively TRBD1 (5 bases). Germline V gives CDR1 LNHDA, CDR2 SQIVND (reference sequence). CDR3 length: 15 residues. V lost 4 bases to trimming and J lost 2 bases, with 12 bases between them.

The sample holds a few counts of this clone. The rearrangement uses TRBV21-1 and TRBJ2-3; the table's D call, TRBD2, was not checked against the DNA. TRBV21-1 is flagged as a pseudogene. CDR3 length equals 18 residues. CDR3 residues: CASSKETGTSGRTDTQYF. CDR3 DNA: TGTGCCAGCAGCAAAGAAACCGGGACTAGCGGGAGAACAGATACGCAGTATTTT.

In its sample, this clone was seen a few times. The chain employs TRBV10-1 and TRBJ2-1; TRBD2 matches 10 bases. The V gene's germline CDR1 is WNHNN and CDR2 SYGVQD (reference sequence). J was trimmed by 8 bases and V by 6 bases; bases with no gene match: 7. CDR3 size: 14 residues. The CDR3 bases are TGCGCCAGCAGCGGGGCTAGCGGGAGCCATGAGCAGTTCTTC. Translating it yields CASSGASGSHEQFF.

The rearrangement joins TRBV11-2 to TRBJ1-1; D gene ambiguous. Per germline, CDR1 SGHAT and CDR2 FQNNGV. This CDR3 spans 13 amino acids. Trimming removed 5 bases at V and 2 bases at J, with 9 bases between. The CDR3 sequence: CASSPLSNTEAFF. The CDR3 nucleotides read TGTGCCAGCAGCCCTCTGTCCAACACTGAAGCTTTCTTT.

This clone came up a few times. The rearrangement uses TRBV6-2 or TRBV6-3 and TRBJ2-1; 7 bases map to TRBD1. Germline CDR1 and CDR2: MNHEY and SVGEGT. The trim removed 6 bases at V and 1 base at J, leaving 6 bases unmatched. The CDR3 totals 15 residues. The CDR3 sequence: CASSRGGSSYNEQFF. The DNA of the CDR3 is TGTGCCAGCAGCCGAGGGGGCAGTTCCTACAATGAGCAGTTCTTC.

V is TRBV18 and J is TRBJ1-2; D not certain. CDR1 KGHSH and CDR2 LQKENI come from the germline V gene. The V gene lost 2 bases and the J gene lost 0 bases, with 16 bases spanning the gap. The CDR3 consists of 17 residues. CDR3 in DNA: TGTGCCAGCTCACCAACTTGGGCAGGAGGAGCTAACTATGGCTACACCTTC. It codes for CASSPTWAGGANYGYTF.

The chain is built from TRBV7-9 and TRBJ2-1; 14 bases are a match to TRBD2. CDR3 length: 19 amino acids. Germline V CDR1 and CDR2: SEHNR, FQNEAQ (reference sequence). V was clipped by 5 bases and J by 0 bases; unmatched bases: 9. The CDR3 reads CASSPGLAGEWSSYNEQFF. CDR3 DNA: TGTGCCAGCAGCCCGGGACTAGCGGGAGAATGGAGCTCCTACAATGAGCAGTTCTTC.

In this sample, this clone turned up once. CDR3 DNA: TGTGCCATCCAGACTAGCGCCACCTACAATGAGCAGTTCTTC. Translating it yields CAIQTSATYNEQFF. This rearrangement joins TRBV10-3 to TRBJ2-1, with TRBD2 identical over 8 bases. Germline lookup yields CDR1 ENHRY and CDR2 SYGVKD. The ends lost 8 bases at V and 2 bases at J; junction bases unmatched: 5. The CDR3 extends over 14 amino acids.